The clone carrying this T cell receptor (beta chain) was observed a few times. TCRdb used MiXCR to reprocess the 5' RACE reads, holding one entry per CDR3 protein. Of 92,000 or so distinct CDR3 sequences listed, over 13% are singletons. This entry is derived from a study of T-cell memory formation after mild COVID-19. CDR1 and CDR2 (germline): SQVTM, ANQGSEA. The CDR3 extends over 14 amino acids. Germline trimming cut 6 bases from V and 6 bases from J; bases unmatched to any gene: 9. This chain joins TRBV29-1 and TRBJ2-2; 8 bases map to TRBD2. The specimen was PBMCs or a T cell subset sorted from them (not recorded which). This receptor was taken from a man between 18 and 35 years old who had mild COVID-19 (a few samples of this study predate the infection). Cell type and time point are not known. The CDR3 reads CSVRGGLLAGELFF. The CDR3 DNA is TGCAGCGTCCGGGGGGGGCTCCTTGCCGGGGAGCTGTTTTTT.